This T cell receptor (beta chain) was found in a study of T-cell memory formation after mild COVID-19. MiXCR, applied by TCRdb to the 5' RACE reads, yields one record per CDR3 protein. The repertoire consists of about 140,000 distinct CDR3 sequences, with approximately 26% occurring once and the leading ten covering around a quarter. The CDR3 covers 11 residues. V dropped 9 bases and J dropped 0 bases, with 4 bases sitting between them. From germline, CDR1 is KGHDR and CDR2 SFDVKD. Sequencing was done on a sample of PBMCs or a T cell subset sorted from them (not recorded which). The origin of this receptor is an adult woman who had mild COVID-19 (a few samples of this study predate the infection). Cell type and time point are not known. The V gene is TRBV24-1, the J gene TRBJ2-5, with D uncertain. CDR3 DNA: TGTGCCACCCGGTACCAAGAGACCCAGTACTTC. Its translation is CATRYQETQYF.